This T cell receptor beta chain appears in the sequencing data of a study of tumor-infiltrating lymphocytes in localized non-small cell lung cancer (dated by TCRdb to the early 2020s). Regarding the study in general: The cohort included patients whose samples were collected after neoadjuvant chemotherapy, as well as both smokers and never-smokers and several histologies. From each patient came resected tumor tissue plus uninvolved lung tissue from that same patient, and the uninvolved lung tissue was described as non-adjacent to the tumor. The overall ICON cohort was composed of around 150 surgical patients with localized non-small cell lung cancer whose tumors were resected. The same patients underwent several integrated assays, with TCR sequencing performed together with flow cytometry, multiplex immunofluorescence, RNA-seq, exome sequencing and proteomics. The paired tumor versus uninvolved lung comparison of immunoSEQ T-cell fraction included roughly 60 patients. Study-wide conclusions, independent of this receptor: Higher T cell infiltration in tumors than in uninvolved lung tissue was supported by TCRbeta sequencing, consistent with immunofluorescence CD3 counts. Because different pieces of the same tissue were used for different assays, technical variation could not be separated from intratumor heterogeneity. Because assay coverage varied across patients depending on available tissue quantity, TCR sequencing was performed for only a subset of the cohort. The TCR-derived T-cell fraction showed no difference between the flow cytometry-defined immunotypes IM1 (good prognosis) and IM2 (poor prognosis).

The immunoSEQ assay used for TCR sequencing gave the T-cell fraction in both tumor and uninvolved lung tissue. Turning to the authors' computational methods: For survival analysis, patients were divided into high (upper tertile) and low (lower two tertiles) T-cell fraction groups, which were compared by log-rank test. A signed-rank test was used to check for differences in T-cell fraction between paired tumor and uninvolved lung. TCRdb stores this immuneACCESS table with in-frame sequences only. Part of the clones is absent; in the studies checked, under half of the shortfall reflects unresolved V genes, and no reason is known for the rest. V and J calls and clone size follow that table, whereas D and trimming were derived from the DNA. In this sample the table shows about 4,000 clones, roughly three fifths of which occur a single time. More than 10% of the sample rests with the top ten. CDR1 SGHTA and CDR2 FQGNSA were looked up in the germline V gene. Spanning cysteine to phenylalanine, the CDR3 consists of 16 amino acids. Only the CDR3 region is kept as DNA, spanning 48 bases read in frame from base 1.

ICON enrollment began in 2016, and the last patient was enrolled in the second half of 2018. Fresh tumor and matched uninvolved tissue for in-depth immune analyses, including TCR sequencing, were collected from a subcohort of 76 patients. DNA isolated from bulk tissue, without cell sorting, was used for TCR sequencing. About this clone itself: Its cognate antigen has yet to be identified. At one end the junction does not follow the germline gene, possibly because of a read error.

Sequencing was done on a sample of uninvolved lung tissue not adjacent to the tumor. This sequence uses TRBV7-2 and TRBJ1-1; 7 bases in between match TRBD1. The sequence was collected from a human donor with non-small cell lung cancer. Here is the DNA: TGTGCCAGCAGCTTAAGTAGACAGGGATTGAATACTGAAGCTTTCTTT. Its translation reads: CASSLSRQGLNTEAFF.